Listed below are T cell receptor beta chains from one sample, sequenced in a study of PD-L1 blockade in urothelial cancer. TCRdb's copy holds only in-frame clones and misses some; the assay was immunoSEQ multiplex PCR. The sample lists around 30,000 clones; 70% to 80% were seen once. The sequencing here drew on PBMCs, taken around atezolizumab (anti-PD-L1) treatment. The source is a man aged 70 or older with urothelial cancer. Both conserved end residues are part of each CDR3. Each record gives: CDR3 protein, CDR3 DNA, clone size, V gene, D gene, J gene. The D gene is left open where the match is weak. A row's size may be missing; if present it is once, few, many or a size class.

CDR3: CASIRSRYEQYF
DNA: TGTGCCAGTATCCGAAGTCGGTACGAGCAGTACTTC
size: -
V: TRBV6-1
D: -
J: TRBJ2-7

CDR3: CASGPNGAYSYNEQFF
DNA: TGTGCTAGTGGTCCCAATGGGGCGTACTCCTACAATGAGCAGTTCTTC
size: -
V: TRBV12-5
D: -
J: TRBJ2-1

CDR3: CASSPTETGTARDTEAFF
DNA: TGTGCCAGCAGCCCAACAGAGACCGGGACAGCGAGGGACACTGAAGCTTTCTTT
size: once
V: TRBV14
D: TRBD1
J: TRBJ1-1

CDR3: CASSIGGGTNEKLFF
DNA: TGTGCCAGTAGTATAGGTGGAGGGACTAATGAAAAACTGTTTTTT
size: few
V: TRBV19
D: -
J: TRBJ1-4

CDR3: CASCLGQGNTEAFF
DNA: TGTGCCAGCTGTCTTGGACAGGGAAACACTGAAGCTTTCTTT
size: few
V: TRBV6-5
D: TRBD1
J: TRBJ1-1

CDR3: CASNSQQGRSTEAFF
DNA: TGTGCCAGCAACAGCCAACAGGGGAGGAGCACTGAAGCTTTCTTT
size: -
V: TRBV6-1
D: TRBD1
J: TRBJ1-1

CDR3: CASSAHRGVEGNTIYF
DNA: TGTGCCAGCAGCGCCCACAGGGGAGTAGAAGGAAACACCATATATTTT
size: once
V: TRBV5-6
D: TRBD1
J: TRBJ1-3

CDR3: CASSLLTVNTEAFF
DNA: TGCGCCAGCAGCCTATTGACAGTGAACACTGAAGCTTTCTTT
size: -
V: TRBV5-1
D: -
J: TRBJ1-1

CDR3: CASNSRNYGYTF
DNA: TGTGCCAGCAACTCAAGAAACTATGGCTACACCTTC
size: -
V: TRBV2
D: -
J: TRBJ1-2

CDR3: CASSSGTSGRAGKDEQYF
DNA: TGCGCCAGCAGCTCGGGGACTAGCGGGAGGGCTGGAAAGGACGAGCAGTACTTC
size: -
V: TRBV5-1
D: TRBD2
J: TRBJ2-7

CDR3: CASSPPTRQGTTGELFF
DNA: TGCGCCAGCAGCCCTCCTACGAGACAGGGAACGACCGGGGAGCTGTTTTTT
size: once
V: TRBV5-1
D: TRBD1
J: TRBJ2-2

CDR3: CASSLEASTDTQYF
DNA: TGTGCCAGCAGTTTAGAGGCTAGCACAGATACGCAGTATTTT
size: -
V: TRBV27
D: -
J: TRBJ2-3

CDR3: CAWTWGNGNTIYF
DNA: TGTGCCTGGACGTGGGGCAATGGAAACACCATATATTTT
size: -
V: TRBV30
D: -
J: TRBJ1-3

CDR3: CASSYTTSGRDNEQFF
DNA: TGTGCCAGCAGCTATACAACTAGCGGGAGGGACAATGAGCAGTTCTTC
size: few
V: TRBV9
D: TRBD2
J: TRBJ2-1

CDR3: CASSRDRVYNEQFF
DNA: TGTGCCAGCAGCCGGGACAGGGTTTACAATGAGCAGTTCTTC
size: once
V: TRBV7-8
D: TRBD1
J: TRBJ2-1

CDR3: CASSLDSGGMNTEAFF
DNA: TGTGCCAGCAGCTTAGATTCGGGAGGCATGAACACTGAAGCTTTCTTT
size: -
V: TRBV7-2
D: -
J: TRBJ1-1

CDR3: CASSIGTGMVNEQFF
DNA: TGTGCCAGTAGTATAGGGACAGGGATGGTCAATGAGCAGTTCTTC
size: -
V: TRBV19
D: TRBD1
J: TRBJ2-1

CDR3: CASSQDGDRSLRHF
DNA: TGCGCCAGCAGCCAAGACGGGGACAGGTCCCTCCGCCACTTC
size: -
V: TRBV4-3
D: TRBD1
J: TRBJ1-2

CDR3: CASSRSGRAGTDTQYF
DNA: TGTGCCAGCAGTCGTAGCGGGAGGGCCGGCACAGATACGCAGTATTTT
size: -
V: TRBV4-2
D: TRBD2
J: TRBJ2-3

CDR3: CASSQRSTGGPYEQYF
DNA: TGCGCCAGCAGCCAACGTTCGACAGGGGGCCCCTACGAGCAGTACTTC
size: once
V: TRBV4-3
D: TRBD1
J: TRBJ2-7

CDR3: CASSYLWPEQPQHF
DNA: TGTGCCAGCAGTTACCTCTGGCCAGAACAGCCCCAGCATTTT
size: -
V: TRBV6-5
D: -
J: TRBJ1-5

CDR3: CASRETGNTEAFF
DNA: TGTGCCAGCAGGGAGACGGGGAACACTGAAGCTTTCTTT
size: -
V: TRBV7-3
D: -
J: TRBJ1-1

CDR3: CASSFGTERGAFF
DNA: TGCGCCAGCAGCTTCGGGACAGAGAGGGGAGCTTTCTTT
size: -
V: TRBV5-1
D: TRBD1
J: TRBJ1-1

CDR3: CASSDNSGGGETQYF
DNA: TGTGCCAGCAGCGATAATAGCGGGGGGGGAGAGACCCAGTACTTC
size: -
V: TRBV9
D: TRBD2
J: TRBJ2-5

CDR3: CASSPDRGREAEAFF
DNA: TGTGCCAGCTCACCGGACAGGGGAAGGGAAGCTGAAGCTTTCTTT
size: -
V: TRBV18
D: TRBD1
J: TRBJ1-1

CDR3: CASSRRQGVVYEQYF
DNA: TGTGCAAGTAGTAGAAGACAGGGAGTAGTCTACGAGCAGTACTTC
size: -
V: TRBV19
D: TRBD1
J: TRBJ2-7

CDR3: CSVVQGETQYF
DNA: TGCAGCGTTGTACAGGGGGAGACCCAGTACTTC
size: -
V: TRBV29-1
D: TRBD1
J: TRBJ2-5

CDR3: CASSLPGLAGSGAGETQYF
DNA: TGTGCCAGCTCACTGCCGGGACTAGCGGGATCGGGGGCGGGGGAGACCCAGTACTTC
size: -
V: TRBV18
D: TRBD2
J: TRBJ2-5

CDR3: CASSASWGADTQYF
DNA: TGTGCCAGCAGCGCATCTTGGGGGGCAGATACGCAGTATTTT
size: once
V: TRBV7-2
D: -
J: TRBJ2-3

CDR3: CASSVAGVPDTQYF
DNA: TGTGCCAGCAGCGTTGCGGGAGTCCCAGATACGCAGTATTTT
size: few
V: TRBV9
D: TRBD2
J: TRBJ2-3

CDR3: CAINGDFATDTQYF
DNA: TGTGCCATCAATGGGGACTTCGCCACAGATACGCAGTATTTT
size: -
V: TRBV10-3
D: -
J: TRBJ2-3

CDR3: CASSVEDNSPLHF
DNA: TGCGCCAGCAGTGTAGAGGATAATTCACCCCTCCACTTT
size: once
V: TRBV10-2
D: -
J: TRBJ1-6

CDR3: CASRVLGSGTEAFF
DNA: TGTGCCAGCAGAGTGTTGGGTTCGGGCACTGAAGCTTTCTTT
size: -
V: TRBV11-3
D: -
J: TRBJ1-1

CDR3: CASSSRGTEAFF
DNA: TGTGCCAGCAGCTCCCGGGGCACTGAAGCTTTCTTT
size: few
V: TRBV11-2
D: -
J: TRBJ1-1

CDR3: CASSRETGVTEAFF
DNA: TGTGCCAGCTCAAGGGAGACAGGGGTTACTGAAGCTTTCTTT
size: -
V: TRBV18
D: TRBD1
J: TRBJ1-1

CDR3: CASTYTTGTNNEKLFF
DNA: TGTGCCAGCACCTATACGACCGGGACAAATAATGAAAAACTGTTTTTT
size: -
V: TRBV5-4
D: -
J: TRBJ1-4

CDR3: CASSSRLAGGPGAETQYF
DNA: TGTGCCAGCAGCTCCAGACTAGCGGGAGGGCCGGGGGCGGAGACCCAGTACTTC
size: -
V: TRBV7-2
D: TRBD2
J: TRBJ2-5

CDR3: CAWSAGQSYGYTF
DNA: TGTGCCTGGAGTGCGGGACAGAGTTATGGCTACACCTTC
size: -
V: TRBV30
D: TRBD1
J: TRBJ1-2

CDR3: CASSSIGTGPYGYTF
DNA: TGTGCCAGCAGTTCAATCGGGACAGGGCCCTATGGCTACACCTTC
size: -
V: TRBV5-4
D: TRBD1
J: TRBJ1-2

CDR3: CASSLAQETQYF
DNA: TGTGCCAGCAGCTTAGCGCAGGAGACCCAGTACTTC
size: -
V: TRBV7-8
D: -
J: TRBJ2-5

CDR3: CASSESVLYGYTF
DNA: TGTGCCAGCAGTGAGTCGGTTCTATATGGCTACACCTTC
size: -
V: TRBV6-1
D: -
J: TRBJ1-2